Below, one T cell receptor beta chain is given with its context. The table came from immunoSEQ multiplex PCR; TCRdb's copy has only in-frame clones and leaves some out. Of tens of thousands of clones listed, about nine tenths are singletons. This record comes from a study of control samples from healthy donors and cancer patients. This receptor was identified in a man under 40 in good health. The sequenced sample was blood.

CDR3 protein: CASSSGQGSSGANVLTF. The CDR3 DNA sequence: TGTGCCAGCAGCTCAGGACAGGGTTCATCTGGGGCCAACGTCCTGACTTTC. The genes are TRBV11-3 and TRBJ2-6, with 8 bases aligning to TRBD1. Germline loops: CDR1 SGHNT, CDR2 YENEEA. This CDR3 spans 17 amino acids. J gave up 1 base and V 4 bases, and 6 bases lay outside the gene matches. The full variable domain, rest sourced from reference TRBV11-3 and TRBJ2-6, is EAGVVQSPRYKIIEKKQPVAFWCNPISGHNTLYWYLQNLGQGPELLIRYENEEAVDDSQLPKDRFSAERLKGVDSTLKIQPAELGDSAVYLCASSSGQGSSGANVLTFGAGSRLTVL.